This T cell receptor (beta chain) was captured in a study of T cell clonality in common variable immunodeficiency. Most patients and controls had Caucasian heritage. CVID and control samples used equivalent genomic DNA input. The data were produced by immunoSEQ multiplex PCR, yet TCRdb's version contains in-frame clones alone and is incomplete. The sample shows some 38,000 clones, none of them appearing just once. This clone was observed a few times. Antigen unknown. The read stops 3 residues short of the end of the CDR3; the missing end is completed from the germline J gene. Study-wide points: CVID subjects had higher TCRbeta clonality than healthy controls, most marked in about a third. Fewer TCRbeta clones were shared among CVID subjects than controls.

Trimming took off 3 bases at V and 0 bases at J, with 12 bases between the two ends. The V gene's germline CDR1 is DFQATT and CDR2 SNEGSKA (reference sequence). This CDR3 comprises 14 residues. Material: peripheral blood mononuclear cells. The source is a person aged 18 to 70 in good health. The rearrangement links TRBV20-1 to TRBJ2-7; D gene uncertain. CDR3 DNA (partial): TGCAGTGCTAGTGGAGCGACGAGCTCCTACGAG. This gives the protein CSASGATSSYE. The entire CDR3 sequence reads CSASGATSSYEQYF.